This T cell receptor (beta chain) comes out of a study of identical twins. Study-wide results and caveats: Models came in too low on out-of-frame TCR alpha sharing in monozygotic twins. The abundant beta clonotypes from cord blood had fewer insertions, and memory repertoires had none of this.

Template switching created a universal primer site, and the cDNA included unique molecular identifiers. MiXCR, run by TCRdb on the 5' RACE reads, gives a single entry per CDR3 protein. The sample consists of about 530,000 distinct CDR3 sequences, under 25% of them appearing once. CDR3 length: 23 residues. Germline V gives CDR1 PRHDT, CDR2 FYEKMQ (reference sequence). With 5 bases clipped from V and 0 bases from J, the junction kept 23 bases outside the gene matches. Concerning this clonotype: What it recognizes is unknown.

These data are also associated with another study on yellow fever vaccine responses in identical twins. That work contributes: Twins reportedly mounted vaccine T cell responses that seemed partly convergent, partly personalized.

The sample consisted of CD4+ T cells sorted from blood. The clonotype comes from a woman in her late teens or twenties in good health. This chain joins TRBV13 and TRBJ2-3; 13 bases match TRBD2. DNA for the CDR3: TGTGCCAGCAGCCCCGCGATACTAGCGGGGGGGACGCCAGCACTATTGAGCACAGATACGCAGTATTTT. It translates to CASSPAILAGGTPALLSTDTQYF.